This T cell receptor (beta chain) was recovered during a study of regulatory T cells in long-lasting Graves disease (dated by TCRdb to about 2021). General notes on the study: Newly diagnosed Graves' disease patients had taken antithyroid drugs for less than 3 months. Patients with persistent Graves' disease were compared with patients with newly diagnosed Graves' disease using TCR sequencing and RNA sequencing of peripheral blood. The study was conducted in China and was registered as a clinical trial. A total of 35 or so samples were covered by TCR sequencing, comprising some 13 persistent and around 20 newly diagnosed Graves' disease patients. On the study overall, not on this receptor specifically: Sequencing and analysis were limited to the TCR beta chain. Because the primary lesion, thyroid tissue, could not be accessed, the study looked at peripheral blood alone. As a limitation, the authors acknowledged that the small sample size may reduce accuracy. Compared with newly diagnosed patients, patients with persistent Graves' disease had lower TCR Shannon entropy and fewer highly expanded clones, which suggests clonal expansion. Patients with persistent disease shared more public clonotypes (about 3,000) than newly diagnosed patients did (about 970). Persistent disease showed preferential use of TRBV28, TRBJ1-2 and TRBJ2-5, whereas newly diagnosed disease favored TRBV20-1 and TRBJ2-1.

The germline V gene encodes CDR1 SNHLY and CDR2 FYNNEI. From the cysteine up to the phenylalanine, the CDR3 has a length of 12 residues. Only the CDR3 DNA stays, 36 bases, in frame from base 1. V gives up 7 bases and J gives up 5 bases, and the segment between their germline ends measures 11 bases. This clonotype was seen at least ten times. The antigen it binds to is not known. Base qualities are not at hand, and no much larger clone is one base apart. This specimen's time point label, interpreted: newly diagnosed GD, antithyroid drugs for less than 3 months. For both TCR sequencing and RNA sequencing, RNA was extracted from PBMCs in TRIzol. The diagnosis of Graves' disease followed American Thyroid Association guidelines. Recruitment of patients was carried out at an endocrinology department in Xi'an, China. From each patient, approximately 10 milliliters of peripheral blood was collected into an EDTA anticoagulant tube. Ficoll Paque Plus density gradient separation was used to isolate PBMCs, and no further T cell sorting was performed. An Agilent 2100 Bioanalyzer and agarose gel were used to check RNA quality, and a NanoDrop 2000 was used to measure RNA concentration.

The library was obtained by multiplex PCR. Sequencing took place on an Illumina HiSeq 4000. iRepertoire HTBI primers and Arm-PCR amplification of CDR3 regions were used to construct TCR beta libraries. Gel purification was performed on PCR products prior to sequencing. Per the authors' processing: Gene usage analysis of CDR3 amino acid clonotypes used the 55 to 80 TRBV and 14 to 15 TRBJ segments found across samples. COPE and FqMerger were used to merge the filtered high-quality paired reads into contigs. BLAST was used to align contigs to IMGT TRBV, TRBD and TRBJ reference genes, with CDR3 defined following IMGT. Any clonotype with a frequency above 0.1% was counted as a highly expanded clone. Shannon entropy served as the measure of repertoire diversity, while the Gini coefficient captured V-J evenness. A clonotype found in more than one individual was treated as public. TCRdb reworked the public reads: Q25 trimming with fastp, MiXCR clone assembly, productive beta chains retained. Rows are unified per CDR3 protein, each entry keeping the most common DNA and genes. The V and J calls and clone size are TCRdb's, not the authors'. Here the sample has under 800,000 distinct CDR3 sequences; 16% occur a single time. The ten largest clones take up around a sixth of the sample.

These same records also appear under a second study, on T cells in Graves' hyperthyroidism and ophthalmopathy. From that second study: Graves' hyperthyroidism was defined as stable when no progression to ophthalmopathy occurred over 18 months of follow-up. Hyperthyroidism patients were newly diagnosed, had a disease duration of under 2 months, and were aged 18 to 65 years. Exclusion was applied to patients with uncontrolled infections, other autoimmune diseases, pregnancy or lactation. Clinical symptoms, serum thyroxine and TRAb, thyroid ultrasound, and orbital computed tomography formed the basis for the diagnoses. The first round of RT-PCR for the TCR CDR3 was performed with the HTBI primer set and the Qiagen OneStep RT-PCR kit. Most expanded thyroid clonotypes (frequency above 0.001) were also detected in blood, suggesting blood repertoires may reflect thyroid immune responses. In cross-validation, a model built on a 13 V-J signature told ophthalmopathy apart from stable hyperthyroidism with roughly 87% sensitivity and 81% to 82% specificity, and in testing the same model reached 80%/75%. In validation, the model predicted progression to ophthalmopathy a median of around 6.5 months before onset, with approximately 68% sensitivity and 72.22% specificity. TCR V-J signatures able to tell the groups apart were searched for in a discovery cohort of some 100 patients, of whom more than 40 had Graves' ophthalmopathy and under 65 had stable Graves' hyperthyroidism. Whether ophthalmopathy could be predicted prospectively was tested in an independent validation cohort made up of approximately 19 hyperthyroidism patients plus 17 patients who later progressed to ophthalmopathy. The roughly 100 discovery patients were randomly split 7:3 into training and test sets. In addition, the study compared T-cell repertoires in thyroid tissue and in blood from a handful of Graves' hyperthyroidism patients. Following sampling, methimazole starting at 30 mg daily was given to hyperthyroidism patients, and high-dose intravenous methylprednisolone was given to ophthalmopathy patients. Libraries were constructed in a second round of multiplex PCR, after which size selection and purification were carried out. Paired-end sequencing of the libraries was performed with 100 bp reads on an Illumina HiSeq2000. SOAPnuke was used to process the raw data, removing reads that contained adapters or uncalled bases, had a mean Phred below 15, or lacked an exact match to the constant primer or identifier. High-quality paired reads were merged with COPE v1.2.5, and unique nucleotide sequences were defined as clonotypes. MiTCR v1.1 was used to align the clonotypes against IMGT TRBV, TRBD and TRBJ reference segments. The analysis included only V-J combinations with a frequency above 0.0001, which together covered approximately 99% of the repertoires. A TCS score was defined as the ratio of F50 (clonal expansion) to E x V (chaos), with BLOSUM62-based TCRdist applied between CDR3 peptides within each V-J. Welch's t-statistics and random forest reduced around 510 V-J features to 10 to 15, which were used in a naive Bayes classifier (R e1071). Sample size was not statistically predetermined, and investigators were not blinded to group allocation. According to the paper, TCR Vbeta CDR3 sequencing was carried out on over 130 peripheral blood samples, which came from about 45 ophthalmopathy, under 80 hyperthyroidism and about 17 progressor patients.

The TCR sequence derives from a woman aged 25 to 39 with Graves disease. Donor details come from another sample of the same person, matched by shared clones. This sample comprised peripheral blood mononuclear cells (PBMCs), obtained at new diagnosis, from a patient treated with antithyroid drugs. The rearrangement joined TRBV2 to TRBJ2-5, and TRBD2 may be the D gene, going by 6 matching bases. Here the CDR3 is given as CASNRDSETQYF. The base sequence is TGTGCCAGCAATAGGGACTCTGAGACCCAGTACTTC.